The present entry profiles one T cell receptor (beta chain) with its context. Antigen specificity is unknown. The entry originates in a study of T cell repertoires in cytomegalovirus infection. As for the study in general: HLA-B-restricted CMV epitopes that are well studied, plus recently identified HLA-C-restricted ones, were used by the study. Public TCR beta signatures were indicative of both CMV infection and a matching HLA type. Findings and caveats of the study: Cumulative public TCR beta family frequency identified carriers of CMV plus the relevant HLA. Ex vivo, HLA-C-restricted CMV-specific TCR beta clonotypes prevailed over the rest of the response.

TCRdb analysed the reads with MiXCR anew, one entry per CDR3 protein. The sample lists around 85,000 distinct CDR3 sequences; roughly half were seen once. This receptor was taken from a human donor in good health (CMV status not recorded). Some clones in this sample may be carry-over from other donors' samples. This specimen was CD8+ T cells from cultured PBMCs, taken from culture after CMV antigen stimulation.

The chain's CDR3 is CASSSGENTGELFF. The CDR3 DNA sequence: TGTGCCAGCAGTAGCGGGGAGAACACCGGGGAGCTGTTTTTT. The V gene is TRBV6-1, the J gene TRBJ2-2, with 7 bases lining up with TRBD2. Losses at the gene ends were 5 bases for V and 1 base for J; bases not matched to a gene: 1. Germline values: CDR1 MNHNS, CDR2 SASEGT. The CDR3 totals 14 residues.